The rows below give T cell receptor beta chains drawn from one sample of a study of T-cell memory formation after mild COVID-19. MiXCR was run by TCRdb on the 5' RACE reads, yielding one entry per CDR3 protein. The repertoire includes over 300,000 distinct CDR3 sequences, around 20% of them detected once, and 21% sits in the top ten. Sequencing input: PBMCs or a T cell subset sorted from them (not recorded which). These receptors were taken from a man younger than 30 who had mild COVID-19 (a few samples of this study predate the infection). Cell type and time point are not known. CDR3s include the opening cysteine and the closing phenylalanine or tryptophan. D genes are given only for firm matches. Size values are once, few and many counts, or a class for expanded clones, and some rows have none.

J: TRBJ2-4; size: few; D: NA; V: TRBV4-2; CDR3: CASSQDDRRWAKNIQYF; DNA: TGTGCCAGCAGCCAAGATGACAGGAGATGGGCCAAAAACATTCAGTACTTC
J: TRBJ2-7; size: NA; D: TRBD1; V: TRBV19; CDR3: CASRAGTGVHEQYF; DNA: TGTGCCAGTAGAGCCGGGACAGGGGTCCACGAGCAGTACTTC
J: TRBJ2-6; size: few; D: NA; V: TRBV5-1; CDR3: CASSLTSSGANVLTF; DNA: TGCGCCAGCAGCTTGACTAGCTCTGGGGCCAACGTCCTGACTTTC
J: TRBJ1-5; size: NA; D: NA; V: TRBV27; CDR3: CASSLGGLSNQPQHF; DNA: TGTGCCAGCAGTTTAGGGGGCCTTAGCAATCAGCCCCAGCATTTT
J: TRBJ2-5; size: few; D: NA; V: TRBV7-9; CDR3: CASSLTSARTGKETQYF; DNA: TGTGCCAGCAGCTTAACTAGCGCAAGGACAGGGAAAGAGACCCAGTACTTC
J: TRBJ2-2; size: NA; D: TRBD2; V: TRBV6-5; CDR3: CASSYQTSVFGELFF; DNA: TGTGCCAGCAGTTACCAGACTAGCGTTTTCGGGGAGCTGTTTTTT
J: TRBJ2-1; size: NA; D: NA; V: TRBV7-9; CDR3: CASSPGRDGYNEQFF; DNA: TGTGCCAGCAGCCCGGGACGGGACGGGTACAATGAGCAGTTCTTC
J: TRBJ2-3; size: few; D: TRBD2; V: TRBV7-7; CDR3: CASSKTSGHTQYF; DNA: TGTGCCAGCAGCAAGACTAGCGGTCATACGCAGTATTTT
J: TRBJ2-5; size: few; D: NA; V: TRBV20-1; CDR3: CSARAPPYQETQYF; DNA: TGCAGTGCTAGAGCCCCGCCGTACCAAGAGACCCAGTACTTC
J: TRBJ1-1; size: many; D: NA; V: TRBV11-2; CDR3: CASSFDTEAFF; DNA: TGTGCCAGCAGCTTTGACACTGAAGCTTTCTTT
J: TRBJ1-2; size: NA; D: TRBD1; V: TRBV29-1; CDR3: CSSRQGLYGYTF; DNA: TGCAGCTCCAGACAGGGTCTCTATGGCTACACCTTC
J: TRBJ2-7; size: NA; D: TRBD1; V: TRBV19; CDR3: CASSIQGAGYEQYF; DNA: TGTGCCAGTAGTATCCAGGGGGCAGGGTACGAGCAGTACTTC
J: TRBJ1-2; size: NA; D: TRBD1; V: TRBV28; CDR3: CASSLGGGAGYGYTF; DNA: TGTGCCAGCAGCTTGGGAGGGGGCGCCGGATATGGCTACACCTTC
J: TRBJ1-5; size: few; D: TRBD1; V: TRBV19; CDR3: CASYRGQGNQPQHF; DNA: TGTGCCAGTTACCGGGGACAGGGCAATCAGCCCCAGCATTTT
J: TRBJ2-7; size: few; D: TRBD1; V: TRBV28; CDR3: CASTNRGRSYEQYF; DNA: TGTGCCAGCACAAACAGGGGAAGGTCCTACGAGCAGTACTTC
J: TRBJ1-4; size: few; D: NA; V: TRBV5-1; CDR3: CASSLGRASANEKLFF; DNA: TGCGCCAGCAGCTTGGGGCGTGCATCGGCTAATGAAAAACTGTTTTTT
J: TRBJ1-6; size: NA; D: NA; V: TRBV5-1; CDR3: CASSLAPGNFPSPLHF; DNA: TGCGCCAGCAGCTTGGCCCCAGGGAACTTCCCTTCACCCCTCCACTTT
J: TRBJ1-1; size: NA; D: TRBD1; V: TRBV4-3; CDR3: CASSQRTGRTEAFF; DNA: TGCGCCAGCAGCCAAAGGACAGGGCGAACTGAAGCTTTCTTT
J: TRBJ2-1; size: few; D: TRBD2; V: TRBV30; CDR3: CAWSKTLAGEQFF; DNA: TGTGCCTGGAGTAAGACATTAGCGGGGGAGCAGTTCTTC
J: TRBJ2-5; size: few; D: TRBD2; V: TRBV20-1; CDR3: CSAWTSGGLEETQYF; DNA: TGCAGTGCTTGGACTAGCGGGGGGCTGGAAGAGACCCAGTACTTC
J: TRBJ2-6; size: NA; D: NA; V: TRBV20-1; CDR3: CSAETVSEANVLTF; DNA: TGCAGTGCCGAGACCGTCTCCGAGGCCAACGTCCTGACTTTC
J: TRBJ2-3; size: few; D: NA; V: TRBV11-2; CDR3: CASSSSREGGSTDTQYF; DNA: TGTGCCAGCAGCTCAAGTCGGGAAGGGGGAAGCACAGATACGCAGTATTTT
J: TRBJ2-6; size: NA; D: TRBD1; V: TRBV12-3/TRBV12-4; CDR3: CASSSLGQGANVLTF; DNA: TGTGCCAGCAGCTCCTTGGGACAGGGGGCCAACGTCCTGACTTTC
J: TRBJ1-1; size: few; D: TRBD1; V: TRBV29-1; CDR3: CSVGRRQGLQF; DNA: TGCAGCGTTGGTAGGCGACAGGGACTCCAATTT
J: TRBJ2-2; size: NA; D: TRBD2; V: TRBV20-1; CDR3: CSARDERGGIGELFF; DNA: TGCAGTGCTAGAGATGAGCGGGGGGGCATCGGGGAGCTGTTTTTT
J: TRBJ1-1; size: NA; D: TRBD1; V: TRBV7-2; CDR3: CASSFYRGSEAFF; DNA: TGTGCCAGCAGCTTCTACAGGGGCTCAGAAGCTTTCTTT
J: TRBJ2-3; size: NA; D: NA; V: TRBV12-3/TRBV12-4; CDR3: CASSLVVLVDTQYF; DNA: TGTGCCAGCAGTTTGGTGGTACTGGTAGATACGCAGTATTTT
J: TRBJ2-7; size: NA; D: NA; V: TRBV15; CDR3: CATSRTHNPYEQYF; DNA: TGTGCCACCAGCAGGACTCACAACCCCTACGAGCAGTACTTC
J: TRBJ1-4; size: NA; D: NA; V: TRBV15; CDR3: CATSREAVGNEKLFF; DNA: TGTGCCACCAGCAGAGAAGCTGTAGGCAACGAAAAACTGTTTTTT
J: TRBJ2-7; size: few; D: NA; V: TRBV6-5; CDR3: CASSYLGDYEQYF; DNA: TGTGCCAGCAGCTACCTGGGGGACTACGAGCAGTACTTC
J: TRBJ1-1; size: NA; D: NA; V: TRBV5-1; CDR3: CASSYPGLPNTEAFF; DNA: TGCGCCAGCAGCTACCCGGGACTGCCGAACACTGAAGCTTTCTTT
J: TRBJ1-1; size: few; D: NA; V: TRBV12-3/TRBV12-4; CDR3: CASSQIILQQGAFF; DNA: TGTGCCAGCAGCCAAATTATCCTACAGCAGGGAGCTTTCTTT
J: TRBJ2-3; size: few; D: NA; V: TRBV4-3; CDR3: CASSQDWDRDTQYF; DNA: TGCGCCAGCAGCCAAGATTGGGACCGGGATACGCAGTATTTT
J: TRBJ2-7; size: NA; D: NA; V: TRBV30; CDR3: CAWRRGVASYEQYF; DNA: TGTGCCTGGAGAAGGGGCGTTGCATCCTACGAGCAGTACTTC